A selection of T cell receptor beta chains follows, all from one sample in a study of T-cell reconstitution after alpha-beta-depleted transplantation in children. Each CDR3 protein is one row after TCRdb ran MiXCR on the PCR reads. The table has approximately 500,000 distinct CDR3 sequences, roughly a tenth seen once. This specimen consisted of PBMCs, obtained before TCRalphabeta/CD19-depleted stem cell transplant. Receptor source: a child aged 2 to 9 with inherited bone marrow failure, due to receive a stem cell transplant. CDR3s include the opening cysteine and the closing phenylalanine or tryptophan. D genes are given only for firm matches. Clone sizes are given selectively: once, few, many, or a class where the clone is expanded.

CDR3nt: TGTGCCAGCACCCCCAGGCGAAACTATGGCTACACCTTC
CDR3aa: CASTPRRNYGYTF
d_gene: -
abundance: few
j_gene: TRBJ1-2
v_gene: TRBV12-3/TRBV12-4

CDR3nt: TGTGCCAGCAGTTACTCGCGGGGGACAGCTGGAAACACCATATATTTT
CDR3aa: CASSYSRGTAGNTIYF
d_gene: TRBD1
abundance: many
j_gene: TRBJ1-3
v_gene: TRBV6-5

CDR3nt: TGCAGCGTTGATCCAGTAATAGCGGGAGTGAGGTACAATGAGCAGTTCTTC
CDR3aa: CSVDPVIAGVRYNEQFF
d_gene: TRBD2
abundance: many
j_gene: TRBJ2-1
v_gene: TRBV29-1

CDR3nt: TGCGCCAGCAGCTTAAAAACTACAGATACGCAGTATTTT
CDR3aa: CASSLKTTDTQYF
d_gene: -
abundance: many
j_gene: TRBJ2-3
v_gene: TRBV5-1

CDR3nt: TGCAGCGTTGAAGATCTCGAAGCGGGAGGATTCAATGAGCAGTTCTTC
CDR3aa: CSVEDLEAGGFNEQFF
d_gene: TRBD2
abundance: many
j_gene: TRBJ2-1
v_gene: TRBV29-1

CDR3nt: TGCGCCAGCAGCTTTACGGGGGTAGGGACTGAAGCTTTCTTT
CDR3aa: CASSFTGVGTEAFF
d_gene: -
abundance: many
j_gene: TRBJ1-1
v_gene: TRBV5-1

CDR3nt: TGTGCCAGCCGTACAGGTCCCGAGCAGTACTTC
CDR3aa: CASRTGPEQYF
d_gene: -
abundance: many
j_gene: TRBJ2-7
v_gene: TRBV27

CDR3nt: TGTGCCAGCAGCTTAGACTTGACTAGCGGGAGAGGAGTGGGGGAGCTGTTTTTT
CDR3aa: CASSLDLTSGRGVGELFF
d_gene: TRBD2
abundance: many
j_gene: TRBJ2-2
v_gene: TRBV11-2

CDR3nt: TGTGCCAGCAGCGCCGGGACAGGGGTTTATAGCAATCAGCCCCAGCATTTT
CDR3aa: CASSAGTGVYSNQPQHF
d_gene: TRBD1
abundance: -
j_gene: TRBJ1-5
v_gene: TRBV12-3/TRBV12-4

CDR3nt: TGTGCCAGCAGCTTTTTTGAGACCCAGTACTTC
CDR3aa: CASSFFETQYF
d_gene: -
abundance: many
j_gene: TRBJ2-5
v_gene: TRBV7-2

CDR3nt: TGCAGTGCGTCCGTGGGTGGAGATACGCAGTATTTT
CDR3aa: CSASVGGDTQYF
d_gene: -
abundance: -
j_gene: TRBJ2-3
v_gene: TRBV20-1

CDR3nt: TGTGCCAGCAGCCCGGGCTTTCTCTACGAGCAGTACTTC
CDR3aa: CASSPGFLYEQYF
d_gene: -
abundance: few
j_gene: TRBJ2-7
v_gene: TRBV7-9

CDR3nt: TGCAGTGCTAGTATACTAGCGGATACGCAGTATTTT
CDR3aa: CSASILADTQYF
d_gene: TRBD2
abundance: many
j_gene: TRBJ2-3
v_gene: TRBV20-1

CDR3nt: TGTGCCAGCAGCCAACAGGGCTTTATTGGAAACACCATATATTTT
CDR3aa: CASSQQGFIGNTIYF
d_gene: -
abundance: many
j_gene: TRBJ1-3
v_gene: TRBV7-2

CDR3nt: TGCGCCAGCAGCCCCCGGCCCGTAGCGGGACCCTCCTACAATGAGCAGTTCTTC
CDR3aa: CASSPRPVAGPSYNEQFF
d_gene: TRBD2
abundance: -
j_gene: TRBJ2-1
v_gene: TRBV4-3

CDR3nt: TGTGCCAGCAGCCGGACGGTCTATGGCTACACCTTC
CDR3aa: CASSRTVYGYTF
d_gene: -
abundance: many
j_gene: TRBJ1-2
v_gene: TRBV12-3/TRBV12-4

CDR3nt: TGTGCCAGCAGCTTAGTCGGGGCAGGGGAGACTGAAGCTTTCTTT
CDR3aa: CASSLVGAGETEAFF
d_gene: -
abundance: many
j_gene: TRBJ1-1
v_gene: TRBV7-2

CDR3nt: TGTGCCAGCGACACGACAGGGGGCGAGAACACTGAAGCTTTCTTT
CDR3aa: CASDTTGGENTEAFF
d_gene: TRBD1
abundance: many
j_gene: TRBJ1-1
v_gene: TRBV12-3/TRBV12-4

CDR3nt: TGCGCCAGCAGAGACGGCGCCTACGAGCAGTACTTC
CDR3aa: CASRDGAYEQYF
d_gene: -
abundance: -
j_gene: TRBJ2-7
v_gene: TRBV10-2

CDR3nt: TGTGCCAGCAGTTACGCTAGCGGGAGGCGAGATGAGCAGTTCTTC
CDR3aa: CASSYASGRRDEQFF
d_gene: TRBD2
abundance: many
j_gene: TRBJ2-1
v_gene: TRBV6-5

CDR3nt: TGTGCCAGCAGAGGGGGCAGAGGGAGCGGGAGGTTCTACGAGCAGTACTTC
CDR3aa: CASRGGRGSGRFYEQYF
d_gene: TRBD2
abundance: many
j_gene: TRBJ2-7
v_gene: TRBV27

CDR3nt: TGCGCCAGCAGTCAATCAGGGATAAAAAACATTCAGTACTTC
CDR3aa: CASSQSGIKNIQYF
d_gene: -
abundance: few
j_gene: TRBJ2-4
v_gene: TRBV23-1

CDR3nt: TGTGCCACCAGTGATTTGGGAGACAGCGCCCCAGAGACCCAGTACTTC
CDR3aa: CATSDLGDSAPETQYF
d_gene: -
abundance: many
j_gene: TRBJ2-5
v_gene: TRBV24-1

CDR3nt: TGTGCCAGCCATAGTCAGGGGGCGCCGGATGGGGCCAACGTCCTGACTTTC
CDR3aa: CASHSQGAPDGANVLTF
d_gene: TRBD1
abundance: many
j_gene: TRBJ2-6
v_gene: TRBV6-5

CDR3nt: TGTGCCAGCAGTTTATTTGAGGACGGGACGAAGCAAGAGACCCAGTACTTC
CDR3aa: CASSLFEDGTKQETQYF
d_gene: -
abundance: many
j_gene: TRBJ2-5
v_gene: TRBV28

CDR3nt: TGCGCCAGCAGCCAAGAGGGGAGCGGGGCTAGCACAGATACGCAGTATTTT
CDR3aa: CASSQEGSGASTDTQYF
d_gene: TRBD2
abundance: many
j_gene: TRBJ2-3
v_gene: TRBV4-3

CDR3nt: TGTGCCAGCAGTGATGATAGTCTGGAGACCCAGTACTTC
CDR3aa: CASSDDSLETQYF
d_gene: -
abundance: many
j_gene: TRBJ2-5
v_gene: TRBV2

CDR3nt: TGCGCCAGCAGCGTTCCTACAGGGTCCGGAAACACCATATATTTT
CDR3aa: CASSVPTGSGNTIYF
d_gene: -
abundance: many
j_gene: TRBJ1-3
v_gene: TRBV5-1

CDR3nt: TGTGCCAGCAGTTACAGTGAGGCAACTAATGAAAAACTGTTTTTT
CDR3aa: CASSYSEATNEKLFF
d_gene: -
abundance: -
j_gene: TRBJ1-4
v_gene: TRBV6-5

CDR3nt: TGCAGTGCTAGAGACCCCGGGACAGGGGGTGAAAAACTGTTTTTT
CDR3aa: CSARDPGTGGEKLFF
d_gene: TRBD1
abundance: few
j_gene: TRBJ1-4
v_gene: TRBV20-1

CDR3nt: TGCGCCAGCAGCTTGATCTCAGGGTCAGAGACCCAGTACTTC
CDR3aa: CASSLISGSETQYF
d_gene: -
abundance: few
j_gene: TRBJ2-5
v_gene: TRBV5-1

CDR3nt: TGTGCCAGCAGCCCCTGGACAGGGCAAGGGAATGAAAAACTGTTTTTT
CDR3aa: CASSPWTGQGNEKLFF
d_gene: TRBD1
abundance: many
j_gene: TRBJ1-4
v_gene: TRBV4-2

CDR3nt: TGTGCCAGCAGCAAGTGTGGGACAGCCCCCTACGAGCAGTACTTC
CDR3aa: CASSKCGTAPYEQYF
d_gene: -
abundance: many
j_gene: TRBJ2-7
v_gene: TRBV21-1

CDR3nt: TGTGCCAGCAGTTCGTTGGACAGCAGGGGAAACACCATATATTTT
CDR3aa: CASSSLDSRGNTIYF
d_gene: -
abundance: many
j_gene: TRBJ1-3
v_gene: TRBV27

CDR3nt: TGCAGTGCCCGCAGGCGGACGAGCGGCCCTACCGGGGAGCTGTTTTTT
CDR3aa: CSARRRTSGPTGELFF
d_gene: -
abundance: many
j_gene: TRBJ2-2
v_gene: TRBV20-1

CDR3nt: TGCGCCAGCAGCCAAGACCCGGCCGTCTCCTACAATGAGCAGTTCTTC
CDR3aa: CASSQDPAVSYNEQFF
d_gene: -
abundance: -
j_gene: TRBJ2-1
v_gene: TRBV4-1

CDR3nt: TGTGCCAGCAGTTCCCTTCGGGAGGTAATCTACGAGCAGTACTTC
CDR3aa: CASSSLREVIYEQYF
d_gene: TRBD2
abundance: many
j_gene: TRBJ2-7
v_gene: TRBV6-5

CDR3nt: TGTGCCTGGAGTGAAGGGGTCGGCTACGAGCAGTACTTC
CDR3aa: CAWSEGVGYEQYF
d_gene: -
abundance: few
j_gene: TRBJ2-7
v_gene: TRBV30

CDR3nt: TGTGCCAGCAGTCCGGGACAGGTCCGAACCGCTTTCTTT
CDR3aa: CASSPGQVRTAFF
d_gene: TRBD1
abundance: many
j_gene: TRBJ1-1
v_gene: TRBV12-3/TRBV12-4

CDR3nt: TGTGCCATCAGACTAGCGGGAATATACAATGAGCAGTTCTTC
CDR3aa: CAIRLAGIYNEQFF
d_gene: TRBD2
abundance: many
j_gene: TRBJ2-1
v_gene: TRBV10-3

CDR3nt: TGTGCCATCAGTGAGACTGGGAGCTCCTACAATGAGCAGTTCTTC
CDR3aa: CAISETGSSYNEQFF
d_gene: -
abundance: many
j_gene: TRBJ2-1
v_gene: TRBV10-3

CDR3nt: TGTGCCAGCAGCTCCCCAGGGGAAACTGAAGCTTTCTTT
CDR3aa: CASSSPGETEAFF
d_gene: -
abundance: many
j_gene: TRBJ1-1
v_gene: TRBV7-6

CDR3nt: TGCGCCAGCAGTTTCGACCCAGCCGGCAAAGAGACCCAGTACTTC
CDR3aa: CASSFDPAGKETQYF
d_gene: -
abundance: many
j_gene: TRBJ2-5
v_gene: TRBV4-1

CDR3nt: TGTGCCAGCAGTTCGGTCTCCGGGACAGCGACTAGCGGGAGCTACGAGCAGTACTTC
CDR3aa: CASSSVSGTATSGSYEQYF
d_gene: TRBD2
abundance: few
j_gene: TRBJ2-7
v_gene: TRBV27

CDR3nt: TGTGCCAGCAGCTTAGTGACAGGGGACCACGAGCAGTACTTC
CDR3aa: CASSLVTGDHEQYF
d_gene: TRBD1
abundance: many
j_gene: TRBJ2-7
v_gene: TRBV7-8

CDR3nt: TGTGCCAGCAGTTTCCCACCCCTAGCGGGGGGATCAAACATTCAGTACTTC
CDR3aa: CASSFPPLAGGSNIQYF
d_gene: TRBD2
abundance: many
j_gene: TRBJ2-4
v_gene: TRBV6-5